This TCR beta chain was found in a study of blood T cell repertoires in COVID-19. Germline V gene data show CDR1 as LNHNV and CDR2 as YYDKDF (reference sequence). The CDR3 runs to 12 residues. V dropped 8 bases and J dropped 2 bases, with 8 bases sitting between them. Here immunoSEQ multiplex PCR was the method, and the copy in TCRdb shows in-frame clones only, minus some. The top ten hold 2.2% of the sample, which has about 260,000 clones, roughly 87% seen once. The receptor comes from a woman in her 50s who had recovered from COVID-19. The chain links TRBV15 to TRBJ2-3; a possible D gene is TRBD1 (5 bases). The sequenced sample consisted of peripheral blood. The CDR3 sequence: CATQGFTDTQYF. In DNA, the CDR3 is TGTGCCACCCAGGGTTTCACAGATACGCAGTATTTT.